The 23 T cell receptor beta chains below were found in one sample sequenced in a study of T cell changes during pregnancy in multiple sclerosis. Sequencing was performed with immunoSEQ multiplex PCR; in TCRdb, only in-frame clones are kept and a portion is missing. The sample holds roughly 76,000 clones, 75% to 95% seen once. The sample in question was CD4+ T cells from peripheral blood mononuclear cells, obtained in the second trimester of pregnancy. These receptor sequences come from a female donor with multiple sclerosis, enrolled in a pregnancy study.

The chain links TRBV27 to TRBJ1-1; D is perhaps TRBD1 (5 bases). V shed 5 bases and J shed 1 base, with 8 bases lying between them. The germline V gene has CDR1 MNHEY and CDR2 SMNVEV (reference sequence). The CDR3 length is 13 residues. The CDR3 DNA sequence: TGTGCCAGCAGTGTGACAGCGAACACTGAAGCTTTCTTT. It encodes CASSVTANTEAFF.

V gene TRBV6-1 combines with J gene TRBJ2-2; 8 bases are a match to TRBD1. Trimming removed 6 bases from V and 6 bases from J; junction bases left unmatched: 15. Germline CDR1 and CDR2: MNHNS and SASEGT. The CDR3 runs 17 residues. The CDR3 DNA follows: TGTGCCAGCAGGGAAACGACAGGGGCGACCTGGGCCGGGGAGCTGTTTTTT. As protein: CASRETTGATWAGELFF.

The chain combines TRBV7-2 with TRBJ2-7; D perhaps matches TRBD1 (6 bases). This CDR3 region has 12 residues. From germline, CDR1 is SGHTA and CDR2 FQGNSA. V was clipped by 5 bases and J by 6 bases, with 11 bases between them. The CDR3, as DNA: TGTGCCAGCAGCCTACAGGGTTCCGAGCAGTACTTC. Translation: CASSLQGSEQYF. Variable domain in full (rest from reference TRBV7-2 and TRBJ2-7): GAGVSQSPSNKVTEKGKDVELRCDPISGHTALYWYRQSLGQGLEFLIYFQGNSAPDKSGLPSDRFSAERTGGSVSTLTIQRTQQEDSAVYLCASSLQGSEQYFGPGTRLTVT.

This chain uses TRBV9 with TRBJ1-2; a possible D gene is TRBD1 (5 bases). The CDR3 extends over 13 amino acids. Per the germline V gene, CDR1 is SGDLS and CDR2 is YYNGEE. The ends were cut back, 7 bases at V and 3 bases at J, with 13 bases in the middle. The CDR3 bases are TGTGCCAGCGGGGAATGGGGCGACTATGGCTACACCTTC. It encodes CASGEWGDYGYTF.

The V gene is TRBV7-2, the J gene TRBJ2-2; 7 bases match TRBD2. Germline lookup yields CDR1 SGHTA and CDR2 FQGNSA. Trimming cost V 2 bases and J 5 bases; bases outside gene matches: 8. The length of the CDR3 is 16 residues. This CDR3 reads CASSLFGGRGTGELFF. The CDR3, as DNA: TGTGCCAGCAGCTTATTTGGCGGGAGAGGTACCGGGGAGCTGTTTTTT.

The chain has TRBV18 and TRBJ1-5; D perhaps matches TRBD1 (5 bases). Germline V gene sequence: CDR1 KGHSH, CDR2 LQKENI. Between the trimmed V and J ends, which lost 0 bases and 6 bases, there was a span of 12 bases. The CDR3 length is 15 residues. DNA of the CDR3: TGTGCCAGCTCACCACCGAGCGGGGACGGTCAGCCCCAGCATTTT. Protein product: CASSPPSGDGQPQHF.

This rearrangement joins TRBV5-1 to TRBJ2-4, with TRBD1 identical over 8 bases. Unmatched junction bases numbered 11, after V lost 3 bases and J lost 9 bases. The CDR3 has 15 residues. Germline V gene data show CDR1 as SGHRS and CDR2 as YFSETQ. The CDR3 bases are TGCGCCAGCAGCTCCAACTGGACAGGGACCGTCATTCAGTACTTC. Translating gives CASSSNWTGTVIQYF.

This chain connects TRBV5-5 to TRBJ2-5, with a tentative D call TRBD1 (5 bases). Germline lookup yields CDR1 SGHKS and CDR2 YYEKEE (reference sequence). The CDR3 extends over 16 amino acids. V shed 0 bases and J shed 2 bases, with 14 bases lying between them. The CDR3 nucleotides are TGTGCCAGCAGCTTGGGTGCTATCAGACAGCAAGAGACCCAGTACTTC. It translates to CASSLGAIRQQETQYF.

The chain uses TRBV7-8 and TRBJ1-1; no reliable D call. Trimming left V 0 bases short and J 4 bases short, with 6 bases between. The germline CDR1 and CDR2 sequences are SGHVS and FQNEAQ. The CDR3 is 13 amino acids. For the CDR3, the DNA is TGTGCCAGCAGCTTAGCTATCGGCACTGAAGCTTTCTTT. Amino acids: CASSLAIGTEAFF.

This sequence joins TRBV7-6 and TRBJ1-2, with TRBD1 identical over 8 bases. Germline loops: CDR1 SGHVS, CDR2 FNYEAQ. V dropped 5 bases and J dropped 0; count of bases not matched to a gene: 5. This CDR3 has 15 amino acids. The CDR3 region has the DNA TGTGCCAGCAGCAAAGGACAGGGTACTAACTATGGCTACACCTTC. Translating it yields CASSKGQGTNYGYTF.

The rearrangement links TRBV2 to TRBJ1-2; 9 bases map to TRBD1. Germline assignment: CDR1 SNHLY and CDR2 FYNNEI. The CDR3 runs 14 residues. V lost 5 bases and J lost 5; bases outside the gene matches: 6. CDR3 DNA sequence: TGTGCCAGCAGTTTACAGGGGGCGTCGTATGGCTACACCTTC. It codes for CASSLQGASYGYTF. Full variable domain (outside the CDR3, taken from reference TRBV2 and TRBJ1-2): EPEVTQTPSHQVTQMGQEVILRCVPISNHLYFYWYRQILGQKVEFLVSFYNNEISEKSEIFDDQFSVERPDGSNFTLKIRSTKLEDSAMYFCASSLQGASYGYTFGSGTRLTVV.

The chain is built from TRBV6-1 and TRBJ2-2; 8 bases line up with TRBD1. The CDR3 is 15 amino acids. V lost 6 bases and J lost 9; bases outside the gene matches: 12. Germline values: CDR1 MNHNS, CDR2 SASEGT. Here the CDR3 reads CASRPDRGMDRELFF. The DNA of the CDR3 is TGTGCCAGCAGACCCGACAGGGGTATGGACAGGGAGCTGTTTTTT.

This chain uses TRBV6-5 with TRBJ2-1, with 8 bases matching TRBD2. The V segment lost 6 bases and the J segment 0 bases; nucleotides outside the gene matches: 4. This CDR3 is 15 amino acids long. Germline CDR1 and CDR2: MNHEY and SVGAGI. Here the CDR3 reads CASSYGTSSYNEQFF. The CDR3, as DNA: TGTGCCAGCAGCTACGGGACTAGCTCCTACAATGAGCAGTTCTTC.

The V gene is TRBV5-1, the J gene TRBJ2-4; the match to TRBD1 covers 7 bases. Germline CDR1 is SGHRS and CDR2 is YFSETQ. This CDR3 is built from 13 residues. V trimming: 2 bases; J trimming: 8 bases; junction bases outside the gene matches: 4. The CDR3 DNA follows: TGCGCCAGCAGCTTCGTAGGGGGCGACATTCAGTACTTC. Protein product: CASSFVGGDIQYF. Using reference TRBV5-1 and TRBJ2-4 for the parts outside the CDR3, the full variable domain is KAGVTQTPRYLIKTRGQQVTLSCSPISGHRSVSWYQQTPGQGLQFLFEYFSETQRNKGNFPGRFSGRQFSNSRSEMNVSTLELGDSALYLCASSFVGGDIQYFGAGTRLSVL.

This sequence joins TRBV23-1 and TRBJ1-3; 7 bases agree with TRBD1. TRBV23-1 is an ORF, and what it does is uncertain. The CDR3 sequence is 18 residues long. Losses at the gene ends were 2 bases for V and 0 bases for J; bases not matched to a gene: 10. The CDR3 DNA follows: TGCGCCAGCAGTCAAATTCCGGGGACAGTCGGCTCTGGAAACACCATATATTTT. It codes for CASSQIPGTVGSGNTIYF.

In its sample, this clone was seen once. The chain employs TRBV30 and TRBJ2-7; tentatively, D is TRBD2 (6 bases). With 2 bases removed from V and 3 bases from J, the gap between germline ends came to 14 bases. Germline V gene sequence: CDR1 GTSNPN, CDR2 SVGIG (reference sequence). CDR3 length equals 14 residues. CDR3 DNA: TGTGCCTGGAGTAAGGACTACCGAAACTACGAGCAGTACTTC. Its translation: CAWSKDYRNYEQYF.

This clone was detected only a few times. V is TRBV2 and J is TRBJ1-1; no reliable D call. V was pared by 7 bases and J by 4 bases, with 4 bases between. The CDR3 is made up of 10 amino acids. Per the germline V gene, CDR1 is SNHLY and CDR2 is FYNNEI. The CDR3 loop is CASTGTEAFF. CDR3 bases: TGTGCCAGCACGGGCACTGAAGCTTTCTTT.

The rearrangement joins TRBV27 to TRBJ1-5; 8 nucleotides align to TRBD1. Trimming took 4 bases from V and 2 from J; bases not matched to a gene: 19. This CDR3 contains 20 residues. CDR1 and CDR2 (germline): MNHEY, SMNVEV (reference sequence). The CDR3 is CASSSQGARMKFEGNQPQHF. CDR3 DNA: TGTGCCAGCAGTTCTCAGGGGGCGCGAATGAAGTTTGAGGGCAATCAGCCCCAGCATTTT.

V gene TRBV28 combines with J gene TRBJ1-5; no clear D. The germline V and J ends were trimmed by 8 bases and 2 bases, with 10 bases remaining between them. The CDR3 is 13 residues long. The germline CDR1 and CDR2 sequences are MDHEN and SYDVKM. The CDR3 DNA follows: TGTGCCAGCGAACCTACTGGCAATCAGCCCCAGCATTTT. Encoded protein: CASEPTGNQPQHF.

The rearrangement joins TRBV4-2 to TRBJ2-7; a weak D match, TRBD1 (5 bases). The CDR3 sequence is 16 residues long. V shed 0 bases and J shed 5 bases, with 17 bases lying between them. Germline lookup yields CDR1 LGHNA and CDR2 YNFKEQ. The CDR3 loop is CASSQDKGLEGDEQYF. The CDR3 DNA follows: TGTGCCAGCAGCCAAGATAAGGGGTTAGAAGGGGACGAGCAGTACTTC.

V usage is TRBV5-4 and J usage is TRBJ2-1; 10 bases fit TRBD2. The CDR3 covers 14 residues. Germline CDR1 SGHNT, CDR2 YYREEE (reference sequence). Trimming cost V 2 bases and J 6 bases; bases outside gene matches: 2. This CDR3 is CASSLPSGSNEQFF. CDR3 DNA: TGTGCCAGCAGCTTACCTAGCGGGAGCAATGAGCAGTTCTTC. Complete variable domain (other parts from reference TRBV5-4 and TRBJ2-1): ETGVTQSPTHLIKTRGQQVTLRCSSQSGHNTVSWYQQALGQGPQFIFQYYREEENGRGNFPPRFSGLQFPNYSSELNVNALELDDSALYLCASSLPSGSNEQFFGPGTRLTVL.

This chain joins TRBV2 and TRBJ1-3; D is unresolved. There are 14 residues in the CDR3. Trimming stripped 6 bases from V and 3 bases from J, with 12 bases between. Germline V gene sequence: CDR1 SNHLY, CDR2 FYNNEI. CDR3: CASRSRGNGNTIYF. CDR3 nucleotides: TGTGCCAGCAGATCGCGAGGGAATGGAAACACCATATATTTT. The full variable domain, in which reference TRBV2 and TRBJ1-3 provide the parts outside the CDR3, is EPEVTQTPSHQVTQMGQEVILRCVPISNHLYFYWYRQILGQKVEFLVSFYNNEISEKSEIFDDQFSVERPDGSNFTLKIRSTKLEDSAMYFCASRSRGNGNTIYFGEGSWLTVV.

This chain links TRBV5-5 with TRBJ2-4; TRBD1 agrees at 7 bases. Per germline, CDR1 SGHKS and CDR2 YYEKEE (reference sequence). This CDR3 region has 13 residues. Losses at the gene ends were 4 bases for V and 5 bases for J; bases not matched to a gene: 3. CDR3 in amino acids: CASSRDRENIQYF. The CDR3 nucleotides read TGTGCCAGCAGCCGGGACAGAGAAAACATTCAGTACTTC.